This section outlines one TCR beta chain sequence together with its context. Its antigen is still unknown. The data are from a study of OX40 agonist ivuxolimab in advanced cancers. Overall study findings and caveats: There were, on average, more expanded clones in CD8+ T cells than in CD4+.

Baseline was the first blood sampling point, followed by cycle 4 day 1 and cycle 7 day 1. CDR1 and CDR2 (germline): SNHLY, FYNNEI. There are 13 residues in the CDR3. J was trimmed by 7 bases and V by 6 bases; bases with no gene match: 1. Measured with immunoSEQ multiplex PCR; TCRdb has only the in-frame clones, and not every one. The table records roughly 79,000 clones, more than 80% of them present only once. The sequencing here drew on CD4+ or CD8+ T cells sorted from blood, taken in a trial of the OX40 agonist ivuxolimab. The receptor's source is an adult with an advanced solid tumor such as melanoma, head and neck, liver or kidney cancer. The chain employs TRBV2 and TRBJ2-2; 11 nucleotides align to TRBD2. The CDR3 sequence is CASRGLAVGELFF. CDR3 DNA sequence: TGTGCCAGCAGGGGACTAGCGGTCGGGGAGCTGTTTTTT.